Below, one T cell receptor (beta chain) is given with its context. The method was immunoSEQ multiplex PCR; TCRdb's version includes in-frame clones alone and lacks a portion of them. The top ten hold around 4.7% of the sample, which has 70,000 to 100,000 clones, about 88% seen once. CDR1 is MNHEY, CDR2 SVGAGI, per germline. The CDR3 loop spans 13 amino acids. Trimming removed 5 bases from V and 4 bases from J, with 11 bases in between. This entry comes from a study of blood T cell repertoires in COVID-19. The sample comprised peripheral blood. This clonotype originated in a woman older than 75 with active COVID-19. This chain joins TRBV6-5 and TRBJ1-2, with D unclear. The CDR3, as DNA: TGTGCCAGCAGTCTAGAGGCGATCTATGGCTACACCTTC. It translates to CASSLEAIYGYTF.